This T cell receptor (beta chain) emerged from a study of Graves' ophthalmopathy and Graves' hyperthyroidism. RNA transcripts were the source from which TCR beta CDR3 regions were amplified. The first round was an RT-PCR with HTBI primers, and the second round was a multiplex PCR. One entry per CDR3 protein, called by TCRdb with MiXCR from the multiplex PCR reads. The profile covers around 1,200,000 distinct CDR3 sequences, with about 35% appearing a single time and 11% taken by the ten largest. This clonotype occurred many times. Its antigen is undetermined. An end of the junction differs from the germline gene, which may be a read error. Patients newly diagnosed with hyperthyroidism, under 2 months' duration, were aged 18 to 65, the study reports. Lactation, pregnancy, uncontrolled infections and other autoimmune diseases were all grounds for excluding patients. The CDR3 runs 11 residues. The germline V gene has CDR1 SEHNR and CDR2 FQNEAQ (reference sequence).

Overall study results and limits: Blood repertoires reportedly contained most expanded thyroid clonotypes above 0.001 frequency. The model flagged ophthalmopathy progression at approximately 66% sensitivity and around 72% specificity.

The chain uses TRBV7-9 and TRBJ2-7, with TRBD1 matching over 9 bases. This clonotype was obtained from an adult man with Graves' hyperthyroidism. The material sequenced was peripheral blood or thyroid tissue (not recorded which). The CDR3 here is CASSSGQGSFF. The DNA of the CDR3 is TGTGCCAGCAGCTCGGGACAGGGTAGCTTCTTC.